This TCR beta chain stems from a study of cytomegalovirus exposure and HLA in healthy donors. Study as a whole: Unique TCR beta sequences numbering fewer than 130 million came from some 200 million T cells in an earlier analysis. General study findings and limits: As was reported, the HLA-A and HLA-B alleles of most subjects were accurately predicted from TCR beta sequences.

Amplification used 60 Vbeta primers and 13 Jbeta primers. The assay was immunoSEQ multiplex PCR, and TCRdb's table has in-frame clones only and misses some. The sample lists 190,000 or so clones, 79% occurring once. CDR3 length equals 15 residues. The germline gives CDR1 SGHTA, CDR2 FQGNSA. Trimming removed 7 bases from V and 1 base from J; junction bases left unmatched: 6. This clone was seen once. Its matching antigen is unknown. This clonotype was obtained from a male donor in good health and CMV-seropositive. What was sequenced was PBMCs. The chain recombines TRBV7-2 with TRBJ1-5; TRBD1 aligns across 8 bases. The CDR3 region is CASTRQGMSNQPQHF. CDR3 sequence (DNA): TGTGCCAGCACCAGACAGGGGATGAGCAATCAGCCCCAGCATTTT.